Listed below are T cell receptor beta chains from one sample, sequenced in a study of T cell repertoires in cytomegalovirus infection. In TCRdb, the reads were re-called with MiXCR into one record per CDR3 protein. The sample has under 500,000 distinct CDR3 sequences; 40% to 50% are singletons. These receptors have no identified antigens. Specimen: cultured PBMCs, collected from culture after CMV antigen stimulation. These receptors all come from a human donor in good health (CMV status not recorded). Some clones in this sample may be carry-over from other donors' samples. CDR3s include the opening cysteine and the closing phenylalanine or tryptophan. Each record gives: V gene, clone size, D gene, J gene, CDR3 DNA, CDR3 protein. D genes are given only for firm matches. The size of a clone is reported for some rows only, either as once, few or many, or as a class for expanded clones.

v_gene: TRBV7-2
abundance: few
d_gene: .
j_gene: TRBJ2-7
CDR3nt: TGTGCCAGCAGCTTAGTTCTGGCCTGGGAGCAGTACTTC
CDR3aa: CASSLVLAWEQYF

v_gene: TRBV6-5
abundance: .
d_gene: TRBD1
j_gene: TRBJ2-7
CDR3nt: TGTGCCAGCAGTCCCCTGGGGACAGCCTCCTTTGAGCAGTACTTC
CDR3aa: CASSPLGTASFEQYF

v_gene: TRBV7-2
abundance: few
d_gene: TRBD2
j_gene: TRBJ2-3
CDR3nt: TGTGCCAGCAGCACAGGAGGACTAGCGGCAGATACGCAGTATTTT
CDR3aa: CASSTGGLAADTQYF

v_gene: TRBV18
abundance: .
d_gene: .
j_gene: TRBJ2-7
CDR3nt: TGTGCCAGCTCACCAAGTGGTGGGGCGCAGGACGAGCAGTACTTC
CDR3aa: CASSPSGGAQDEQYF

v_gene: TRBV7-2
abundance: .
d_gene: .
j_gene: TRBJ1-2
CDR3nt: TGTGCCAGCAGCTTAAGGGAGGGTGGAGGAGACGGTGGCTACACCTTC
CDR3aa: CASSLREGGGDGGYTF

v_gene: TRBV6-5
abundance: .
d_gene: .
j_gene: TRBJ2-7
CDR3nt: TGTGCCAGCAGTTACGGCGGGGCCCTCGGGGAGCAGTACTTC
CDR3aa: CASSYGGALGEQYF

v_gene: TRBV6-1
abundance: .
d_gene: TRBD1
j_gene: TRBJ2-7
CDR3nt: TGTGCCAGCAGTGTTAGGGACAGGTCCTACGAGCAGTACTTC
CDR3aa: CASSVRDRSYEQYF

v_gene: TRBV7-9
abundance: .
d_gene: TRBD2
j_gene: TRBJ2-3
CDR3nt: TGTACCAGCAGCCCAGCGGGGGGCCCCGGGGATACGCAGTATTTT
CDR3aa: CTSSPAGGPGDTQYF

v_gene: TRBV7-4
abundance: few
d_gene: .
j_gene: TRBJ2-7
CDR3nt: TGTGCCAGCAGCTTAGACCTAGGACTCTGGCAGTACTTC
CDR3aa: CASSLDLGLWQYF

v_gene: TRBV28
abundance: .
d_gene: TRBD2
j_gene: TRBJ2-2
CDR3nt: TGTGCCAGCAGTTCCCGGACTAGAGACACCGGGGAGCTGTTTTTT
CDR3aa: CASSSRTRDTGELFF

v_gene: TRBV28
abundance: .
d_gene: .
j_gene: TRBJ2-7
CDR3nt: TGTGCCAGCAGTTTACCGTGGGCTTCGGCCTACGAGCAGTACTTC
CDR3aa: CASSLPWASAYEQYF

v_gene: TRBV28
abundance: .
d_gene: .
j_gene: TRBJ1-2
CDR3nt: TGTGCCATCAGGGAGGGGGAAGGCTACACCTTC
CDR3aa: CAIREGEGYTF

v_gene: TRBV7-2
abundance: many
d_gene: TRBD1
j_gene: TRBJ1-1
CDR3nt: TGTGCCAGCAGCCGGGACAGGAACACTGAAGCTTTCTTT
CDR3aa: CASSRDRNTEAFF

v_gene: TRBV10-3
abundance: .
d_gene: TRBD1
j_gene: TRBJ1-2
CDR3nt: TGTGCCATCAGTGAGTCAGCGACAGGGGGACATGGCTACACCTTC
CDR3aa: CAISESATGGHGYTF

v_gene: TRBV11-2
abundance: .
d_gene: TRBD1
j_gene: TRBJ1-1
CDR3nt: TGTGCCAGCAGCCTAATGAGCAGGGGGAGCAACACTGAAGCTTTCTTT
CDR3aa: CASSLMSRGSNTEAFF

v_gene: TRBV14
abundance: .
d_gene: .
j_gene: TRBJ1-4
CDR3nt: TGTGCCAGCAGCCCCTCCCCTAGGGCTAATGAAAAACTGTTTTTT
CDR3aa: CASSPSPRANEKLFF

v_gene: TRBV7-2
abundance: few
d_gene: .
j_gene: TRBJ2-1
CDR3nt: TGTGCCAGCAGCTTAATGTGGGACAATGAGCAGTTCTTC
CDR3aa: CASSLMWDNEQFF

v_gene: TRBV7-6
abundance: few
d_gene: TRBD1
j_gene: TRBJ2-3
CDR3nt: TGTGCCAGCAGCTTACTGGGACAGAGCACAGATACGCAGTATTTT
CDR3aa: CASSLLGQSTDTQYF

v_gene: TRBV6-2/TRBV6-3
abundance: .
d_gene: .
j_gene: TRBJ2-7
CDR3nt: TGTGCCGCTAAATTCAGGGGGGCCCCCTCCAACGAGCAGTACTTC
CDR3aa: CAAKFRGAPSNEQYF

v_gene: TRBV29-1
abundance: .
d_gene: .
j_gene: TRBJ2-1
CDR3nt: TGCAGCGTTCTTGTCGGCCTCAATGAGCAGTTCTTC
CDR3aa: CSVLVGLNEQFF

v_gene: TRBV2
abundance: .
d_gene: TRBD2
j_gene: TRBJ2-4
CDR3nt: TGTGCCAGCAGTGAAATGGTAGCGGGGAACATTCAGTACTTC
CDR3aa: CASSEMVAGNIQYF

v_gene: TRBV6-1
abundance: .
d_gene: .
j_gene: TRBJ2-1
CDR3nt: TGTGCCAGCAGACGGCCCCAGGGCAGCGATGAGCAGTTCTTC
CDR3aa: CASRRPQGSDEQFF

v_gene: TRBV12-5
abundance: .
d_gene: .
j_gene: TRBJ2-7
CDR3nt: TGTGCTAGTGGTTTGGTTCCCCTGGGACGGGGGAACTCCTACGAGCAGTACTTC
CDR3aa: CASGLVPLGRGNSYEQYF

v_gene: TRBV20-1
abundance: .
d_gene: .
j_gene: TRBJ2-7
CDR3nt: TGCAGTGCCGAGCGGCAGGGCGTCACCGAGCAGTACTTC
CDR3aa: CSAERQGVTEQYF

v_gene: TRBV12-3/TRBV12-4
abundance: few
d_gene: .
j_gene: TRBJ1-1
CDR3nt: TGTGCCAGCAAGGGGGTTATGAACACTGAAGCTTTCTTT
CDR3aa: CASKGVMNTEAFF

v_gene: TRBV11-1
abundance: .
d_gene: .
j_gene: TRBJ2-6
CDR3nt: TGTGCCAGCAGCTTAAGCGGTTGGTCTGGGGCCAACGTCCTGACTTTC
CDR3aa: CASSLSGWSGANVLTF

v_gene: TRBV10-3
abundance: .
d_gene: .
j_gene: TRBJ1-4
CDR3nt: TGTGCCATCAGTGAGAGGGCAGGAGGAAAACTGTTTTTT
CDR3aa: CAISERAGGKLFF

v_gene: TRBV6-1
abundance: few
d_gene: .
j_gene: TRBJ1-1
CDR3nt: TGTGCCACCCACAGGGTTACTGAAGCTTTCTTT
CDR3aa: CATHRVTEAFF

v_gene: TRBV3-1
abundance: .
d_gene: .
j_gene: TRBJ2-3
CDR3nt: TGTGCCAGCAGCCAGGATATAGGCGGCTCAGGCACAGATACGCAGTATTTT
CDR3aa: CASSQDIGGSGTDTQYF

v_gene: TRBV5-1
abundance: .
d_gene: .
j_gene: TRBJ2-7
CDR3nt: TGCGCCAGCAGCCCAGGAGAACCCTACGAGCAGTACTTC
CDR3aa: CASSPGEPYEQYF

v_gene: TRBV6-2/TRBV6-3
abundance: .
d_gene: .
j_gene: TRBJ1-5
CDR3nt: TGTGCCAGCAGTAATGAATGGAATCAGCCCCAGCATTTT
CDR3aa: CASSNEWNQPQHF

v_gene: TRBV19
abundance: .
d_gene: .
j_gene: TRBJ2-3
CDR3nt: TGTGCCAGTAGTACGCTGGATACGCAGTATTTT
CDR3aa: CASSTLDTQYF

v_gene: TRBV20-1
abundance: .
d_gene: TRBD2
j_gene: TRBJ2-5
CDR3nt: TGCAGTGCTAGTAATCTAGCGGGGGGCCGAACACAAGAGACCCAGTACTTC
CDR3aa: CSASNLAGGRTQETQYF

v_gene: TRBV15
abundance: .
d_gene: .
j_gene: TRBJ2-3
CDR3nt: TGTGCCACCAGCAGTCACGGGGAATTCACAGATACGCAGTATTTT
CDR3aa: CATSSHGEFTDTQYF

v_gene: TRBV7-6
abundance: .
d_gene: .
j_gene: TRBJ2-1
CDR3nt: TGTGCCAGCAGCCCATCCACGTGGCGCGGCAATGAGCAGTTCTTC
CDR3aa: CASSPSTWRGNEQFF

v_gene: TRBV6-1
abundance: few
d_gene: TRBD1
j_gene: TRBJ2-5
CDR3nt: TGTGCCAGCAGTGAAGCCAGACAGGGACAAGAGACCCAGTACTTC
CDR3aa: CASSEARQGQETQYF

v_gene: TRBV7-2
abundance: few
d_gene: .
j_gene: TRBJ2-3
CDR3nt: TGTGCCAGCAGCCGAGGAACGATGGATACGCAGTATTTT
CDR3aa: CASSRGTMDTQYF

v_gene: TRBV7-2
abundance: few
d_gene: .
j_gene: TRBJ2-5
CDR3nt: TGTGCCAGCAGCTTTGGGGTAGAGACCCAGTACTTC
CDR3aa: CASSFGVETQYF

v_gene: TRBV10-3
abundance: .
d_gene: TRBD2
j_gene: TRBJ2-7
CDR3nt: TGTGCCATCAGTGAGTCGTGGCGGGAGGGCCGAAACGAGCAGTACTTC
CDR3aa: CAISESWREGRNEQYF

v_gene: TRBV27
abundance: .
d_gene: .
j_gene: TRBJ1-5
CDR3nt: TGTGCCAGCAGTTTTTCCATCGGTAGCAATCAGCCCCAGCATTTT
CDR3aa: CASSFSIGSNQPQHF